This TCR beta chain was captured in a study of blood T cell repertoires in COVID-19. The data were produced by immunoSEQ multiplex PCR, yet TCRdb's version contains in-frame clones alone and is incomplete. The sample yields 100,000 or so clones, more than 75% seen once. J gave up 6 bases and V 4 bases, and 2 bases lay outside the gene matches. Germline V gives CDR1 SGHRS, CDR2 YFSETQ. This CDR3 comprises 14 residues. The V gene is TRBV5-1, the J gene TRBJ2-2, with 11 bases fitting TRBD1. The source material was peripheral blood. This TCR came from a man aged 45-60 years with active or convalescent COVID-19. Here the CDR3 DNA reads TGCGCCAGCAGCACGGGACAGGGGGCCGGGGAGCTGTTTTTT. This codes for CASSTGQGAGELFF.